This T cell receptor beta chain was profiled in a study of shared clonotypes between healthy human individuals. Study-wide results and limits: It was the few donors that limited the genetic and exposure-history diversity represented.

The CDR3 runs 15 residues. Deletions cut 2 bases from V and 7 bases from J, with 15 bases between. Looked up from germline, CDR1 is KGHSH and CDR2 is LQKENI. Concerning this clone itself: As yet, its antigen is unknown.

A split of CD4+ cells into CD45RA+ naive and CD45RA-negative memory subsets was performed. The protocol was immunoSEQ multiplex PCR, while the TCRdb copy is restricted to in-frame clones and leaves out a portion. The table records about 2.4 million clones, approximately 94% of them present only once. The source of this sequence is a man between 18 and 35 years old in good health. Some clones in this sample may be carry-over from other donors' samples. This chain uses TRBV18 with TRBJ2-1; possibly TRBD1 or TRBD2 for D (5 bases each). Source material: naive CD4+ T cells from PBMCs. Subset noted: CD45RA+ positively selected. The CDR3: CASSPNSVWGNEQFF. The CDR3 coding sequence is TGTGCCAGCTCACCAAACTCTGTGTGGGGGAATGAGCAGTTCTTC. Based on the CDR3 plus reference TRBV18 and TRBJ2-1, the full variable domain is NAGVMQNPRHLVRRRGQEARLRCSPMKGHSHVYWYRQLPEEGLKFMVYLQKENIIDESGMPKERFSAEFPKEGPSILRIQQVVRGDSAAYFCASSPNSVWGNEQFFGPGTRLTVL.